A single sample gave rise to the 19 T cell receptor beta chains below, sequenced in a study of T cells in Graves' hyperthyroidism and ophthalmopathy. RNA transcripts were the template for amplifying TCR beta CDR3 regions. The study used the HTBI primer set for a first-round RT-PCR of the TCR CDR3. Each CDR3 protein is one row after TCRdb ran MiXCR on the multiplex PCR reads. The profile shows hundreds of thousands of distinct CDR3 sequences, approximately 42% of them singletons. Material: peripheral blood or thyroid tissue (not recorded which). The receptors come from an adult man with Graves' disease, either hyperthyroidism or ophthalmopathy (not recorded which).

The gene calls are TRBV7-2 and TRBJ1-5; 9 bases are shared with TRBD1. The CDR3 loop spans 16 amino acids. Germline assignment: CDR1 SGHTA and CDR2 FQGNSA. Trimming at V came to 6 bases and at J to 6 bases, leaving 12 bases not matched to a gene. The DNA of the CDR3 is TGTGCCAGCAGGCTCAGAGGGACAGGGAGGGGTCAGCCCCAGCATTTT. Protein product: CASRLRGTGRGQPQHF.

This rearrangement joins TRBV9 to TRBJ2-7; TRBD2 aligns across 8 bases. The J segment lost 0 bases and the V segment lost 4 bases, leaving 9 bases of the junction unmatched. CDR1 and CDR2 (germline): SGDLS, YYNGEE. There are 16 residues in the CDR3. The CDR3 DNA is TGTGCCAGCAGCCAAGAAGCGGGGGTGAGCTCCTACGAGCAGTACTTC. Its translation is CASSQEAGVSSYEQYF. The whole variable domain, remainder taken from reference TRBV9 and TRBJ2-7, is DSGVTQTPKHLITATGQRVTLRCSPRSGDLSVYWYQQSLDQGLQFLIQYYNGEERAKGNILERFSAQQFPDLHSELNLSSLELGDSALYFCASSQEAGVSSYEQYFGPGTRLTVT.

About this clonotype: A single base separates this from a much larger clone, so it may be a read error. This chain uses TRBV10-3 with TRBJ1-1, with a possible D match to TRBD1 (6 bases). The CDR3 contains 16 residues. Germline CDR1 reads ENHRY; CDR2 reads SYGVKD. The V end lost 4 bases, the J end lost 3 bases, and 18 bases lay between the germline ends. The CDR3 bases are TGTGCCATCAGTGGAGGGGACGGGGGCTTGGACACTGAAGCTTTCTTT. This gives the protein CAISGGDGGLDTEAFF.

The chain has TRBV7-2 and TRBJ2-5, with D perhaps being TRBD1 or TRBD2 (5 bases each). Germline V gene lookup returns CDR1 SGHTA and CDR2 FQGNSA. The CDR3 spans 16 residues. V lost 5 bases, J lost 5 bases, and 21 bases lay in between. The CDR3 sequence: CASSPRDRGLGETQYF. CDR3 in DNA: TGTGCCAGCAGCCCCCGGGACCGAGGTTTAGGGGAGACCCAGTACTTC.

A word on this clonotype: A read error may account for a junction end that differs from germline. The V and J genes are TRBV25-1 and TRBJ1-1; no clear D gene. Germline V gene data show CDR1 as MGHDK and CDR2 as SYGVNS. This CDR3 spans 13 amino acids. The CDR3 DNA reads as TGCGCCAGCTCCTCGGGTTACGGCACTGAAGCTTTCTTT. Its protein product is CASSSGYGTEAFF.

This clonotype was detected many times. This chain connects TRBV7-8 to TRBJ1-5; TRBD1 is a possible D gene (5 bases). This CDR3 spans 14 amino acids. Germline V gene sequence: CDR1 SGHVS, CDR2 FQNEAQ. V lost 0 bases and J lost 6, with 9 bases in between. The CDR3 coding sequence is TGTGCCAGCAGCTTAGCAGGGGCCGGTCAGCCCCAGCATTTT. It encodes CASSLAGAGQPQHF.

This clonotype was observed many times. The V call is TRBV10-3, the J call TRBJ1-1; the match to TRBD1 covers 7 bases. With 3 bases clipped from V and 4 bases from J, the junction kept 5 bases outside the gene matches. Germline V gene sequence: CDR1 ENHRY, CDR2 SYGVKD. The CDR3 length is 14 residues. The CDR3 reads CAISEGRGTTEAFF. Here the CDR3 DNA reads TGTGCCATCAGTGAAGGCAGGGGGACCACTGAAGCTTTCTTT.

The genes are TRBV25-1 and TRBJ1-1; no definite D call. Germline V gives CDR1 MGHDK, CDR2 SYGVNS. V was cut by 10 bases and J by 10 bases, with 10 bases left in between. The CDR3 has 9 amino acids. CDR3 nucleotide sequence: TGTGCCAACTCAGGATCAGCTTTCTTT. Its protein product is CANSGSAFF.

This clonotype showed up just a few times. The CDR3 bases are TGTGCCAGCAGTCCCGTCGAGAATGGCTACACCTTC. Protein product: CASSPVENGYTF. The genes are TRBV12-3 or TRBV12-4 and TRBJ1-2; the D is unclear. The CDR3 is made up of 12 amino acids. V lost 5 bases to trimming and J lost 6 bases, with 10 bases between them.

This clonotype was seen more than once but under ten times. The chain carries TRBV5-1 and TRBJ1-2; D unclear. Germline V gene lookup returns CDR1 SGHRS and CDR2 YFSETQ. The V end lost 2 bases, the J end lost 4 bases, and 12 bases lay between the germline ends. The CDR3 is made up of 14 amino acids. The CDR3 DNA is TGCGCCAGCAGCTTTTCGGGCTCACTCTATGGCTACACCTTC. Amino acids: CASSFSGSLYGYTF. The full variable domain, with the rest looked up from reference TRBV5-1 and TRBJ1-2, is KAGVTQTPRYLIKTRGQQVTLSCSPISGHRSVSWYQQTPGQGLQFLFEYFSETQRNKGNFPGRFSGRQFSNSRSEMNVSTLELGDSALYLCASSFSGSLYGYTFGSGTRLTVV.

The V and J genes are TRBV7-9 and TRBJ1-5, with 7 bases aligning to TRBD1. V was pared by 5 bases and J by 4 bases, with 8 bases of the junction left unmatched. Germline assignment: CDR1 SEHNR and CDR2 FQNEAQ (reference sequence). The CDR3 contains 15 residues. In DNA form, the CDR3 reads TGTGCCAGCAGCGTTTCACAGGGGATTAATCAGCCCCAGCATTTT. It specifies CASSVSQGINQPQHF. The whole variable domain, filled in from reference TRBV7-9 and TRBJ1-5, reads DTGVSQNPRHKITKRGQNVTFRCDPISEHNRLYWYRQTLGQGPEFLTYFQNEAQLEKSRLLSDRFSAERPKGSFSTLEIQRTEQGDSAMYLCASSVSQGINQPQHFGDGTRLSIL.

This clonotype was observed a few times. The chain uses TRBV6-1 and TRBJ1-1; D ambiguous. This CDR3 has 11 residues. The V end lost 6 bases, the J end lost 4 bases, and 6 bases lay between the germline ends. Germline CDR1 MNHNS, CDR2 SASEGT. The DNA for the CDR3 is TGTGCCAGCAGAGGTACCACTGAAGCTTTCTTT. It is translated as CASRGTTEAFF.

The chain combines TRBV6-1 with TRBJ2-7, with 7 positions matching TRBD2. CDR1 is MNHNS, CDR2 SASEGT, per germline. Trimming took 7 bases from V and 4 from J; bases not matched to a gene: 7. The CDR3 is 13 amino acids. This chain's CDR3 is CASTPGGGYEQYF. The CDR3 region has the DNA TGTGCCAGCACCCCGGGGGGTGGGTACGAGCAGTACTTC.

This clonotype was counted at least ten times. The chain combines TRBV25-1 with TRBJ2-7; tentative D call: TRBD2 (5 bases). Germline V gene data show CDR1 as MGHDK and CDR2 as SYGVNS. Trimming left V 1 base short and J 6 bases short, with 10 bases between. This CDR3 is 13 amino acids long. CDR3 in amino acids: CASSESNSGEQYF. The CDR3 DNA sequence: TGTGCCAGCAGTGAATCAAACAGCGGCGAGCAGTACTTC.

By proportion, this clonotype is medium-sized. The V call is TRBV2, the J call TRBJ1-6; 7 bases line up with TRBD1. The V gene end was trimmed by 6 bases and the J gene end by 9 bases; junction bases not matched to a gene: 5. CDR1 and CDR2 from the germline V gene are SNHLY and FYNNEI. This CDR3 has 13 amino acids. The CDR3 DNA reads TGTGCCAGCAGAGGGGGCATTGGTTCACCCCTCCACTTT. It specifies CASRGGIGSPLHF.

The V gene is TRBV12-3 or TRBV12-4, the J gene TRBJ2-3, with TRBD2 identical over 10 bases. This CDR3 has 16 residues. V lost 7 bases and J lost 0; bases outside the gene matches: 7. In DNA, the CDR3 is TGTGCCAGCACCTCCTTACTAGCGGGGAGCACAGATACGCAGTATTTT. This encodes CASTSLLAGSTDTQYF.

This clonotype was counted a few times. The CDR3 bases are TGCAGTGCTAGTGCCCTGGCGCTAGCGAGAACCTACGAGCAGTACTTC. Protein product: CSASALALARTYEQYF. This chain links TRBV20-1 with TRBJ2-7, with D maybe TRBD2 (6 bases). The CDR3 sequence is 16 residues long. The germline CDR1 and CDR2 sequences are DFQATT and SNEGSKA (reference sequence). Trimming cost V 3 bases and J 2 bases, with 20 bases left between them.

Comments on this clonotype: Likely a read error: the CDR3 ends without its conserved phenylalanine or tryptophan. The limits of the CDR3 on the DNA are not certain, so only TCRdb's listed CDR3 is given. The V call is TRBV20-1, the J call TRBJ1-2. Per germline, CDR1 DFQATT and CDR2 SNEGSKA (reference sequence). The CDR3 comprises 13 residues, both ends counted. CDR3 in amino acids: CSARDPITMATQS.

The chain uses TRBV20-1 and TRBJ1-1, with 9 bases that match TRBD1. CDR3 length: 14 residues. Trimming removed 1 base from V and 1 base from J; junction bases left unmatched: 1. Germline CDR1 is DFQATT and CDR2 is SNEGSKA (reference sequence). The CDR3 DNA reads TGCAGTGCTAGAGTGGACAGGGGGAACACTGAAGCTTTCTTT. The encoded protein is CSARVDRGNTEAFF.